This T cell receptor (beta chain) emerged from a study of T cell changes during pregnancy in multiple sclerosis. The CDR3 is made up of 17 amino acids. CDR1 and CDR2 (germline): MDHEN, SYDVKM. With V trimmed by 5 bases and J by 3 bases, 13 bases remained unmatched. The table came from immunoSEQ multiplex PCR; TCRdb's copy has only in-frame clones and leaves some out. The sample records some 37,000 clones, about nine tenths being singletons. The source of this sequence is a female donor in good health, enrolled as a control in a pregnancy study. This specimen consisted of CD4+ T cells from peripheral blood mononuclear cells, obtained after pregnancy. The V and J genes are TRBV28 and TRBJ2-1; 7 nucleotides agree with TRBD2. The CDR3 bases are TGTGCCAGCAGTCCCCAACTGGGGCTAGCGGACTACAATGAGCAGTTCTTC. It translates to CASSPQLGLADYNEQFF.